This passage covers 16 T cell receptor beta chains from one sample sequenced in a study of blood T cell repertoires in COVID-19. Profiling relied on immunoSEQ multiplex PCR, and the TCRdb table lists in-frame clones only, not all of them. Found here are 360,000 or so clones, roughly 90% of them singletons; the top ten hold just under 3%. The sequenced material came from PBMCs or T cells enriched from blood (not recorded which). The origin of the receptors is a woman aged 25 to 39 who had recovered from COVID-19.

This CDR3 reads CASSMRETTEAFF. The CDR3 DNA reads TGTGCCAGTAGTATGAGGGAGACCACTGAAGCTTTCTTT. The V call is TRBV19, the J call TRBJ1-1; D remains unclear. Deletions cut 3 bases from V and 4 bases from J, with 9 bases between. Germline V gene lookup returns CDR1 LNHDA and CDR2 SQIVND (reference sequence). The CDR3 spans 13 residues.

This chain connects TRBV28 to TRBJ2-5; D might be TRBD1 (5 bases). V was trimmed by 1 base and J by 1 base, leaving 19 bases between them. This CDR3 has 18 residues. The germline gives CDR1 MDHEN, CDR2 SYDVKM. The CDR3: CASSLLTLSGRAQETQYF. CDR3 coding DNA: TGTGCCAGCAGTTTATTGACGCTCTCTGGCAGGGCCCAAGAGACCCAGTACTTC.

This chain connects TRBV4-2 to TRBJ2-1; 10 positions agree with TRBD2. With 5 bases clipped from V and 5 bases from J, the junction kept 9 bases outside the gene matches. This CDR3 has 16 residues. Germline CDR1 reads LGHNA; CDR2 reads YNFKEQ. CDR3 DNA sequence: TGTGCCAGCAGCTATGACGGACTAGCGGACCACAATGAGCAGTTCTTC. Translation gives CASSYDGLADHNEQFF.

This rearrangement joins TRBV6-5 to TRBJ2-7; 12 bases line up with TRBD1. Germline assignment: CDR1 MNHEY and CDR2 SVGAGI. CDR3 size: 15 residues. With V trimmed by 6 bases and J by 4 bases, 7 bases remained unmatched. The CDR3 loop is CASSAGDRGPYEQYF. The DNA of the CDR3 is TGTGCCAGCAGCGCCGGGGACAGGGGGCCGTACGAGCAGTACTTC.

J is TRBJ2-1 and V is TRBV7-2, with 11 bases lining up with TRBD1. Trimming cost V 4 bases and J 8 bases; bases outside gene matches: 7. CDR1 and CDR2 (germline): SGHTA, FQGNSA. This CDR3 is 15 amino acids long. CDR3 nucleotides: TGTGCCAGCAGCTCCCCCCGGGACAGGGGGGATGAGCAGTTCTTC. Its protein is CASSSPRDRGDEQFF. The whole variable domain, remainder taken from reference TRBV7-2 and TRBJ2-1, is GAGVSQSPSNKVTEKGKDVELRCDPISGHTALYWYRQSLGQGLEFLIYFQGNSAPDKSGLPSDRFSAERTGGSVSTLTIQRTQQEDSAVYLCASSSPRDRGDEQFFGPGTRLTVL.

The V and J genes are TRBV6-5 and TRBJ2-7; weak D call: TRBD2 (6 bases). CDR1 and CDR2 from the germline V gene are MNHEY and SVGAGI. The CDR3 consists of 14 residues. Trimming took 2 bases from V and 3 from J, leaving 11 bases between them. Here the CDR3 DNA reads TGTGCCAGCAGTTACGTCGGTAGCGGCTACGAGCAGTACTTC. Residues: CASSYVGSGYEQYF.

The CDR3 region is CAIRGNLSTDTQYF. CDR3 nucleotides: TGTGCCATCAGGGGCAACCTTAGCACAGATACGCAGTATTTT. The rearrangement links TRBV10-3 to TRBJ2-3; D is uncertain. V was shortened by 6 bases and J by 0 bases, with 10 bases between the two germline ends. The CDR3 consists of 14 residues. CDR1 and CDR2 from the germline V gene are ENHRY and SYGVKD.

V and J are TRBV6-5 and TRBJ1-3; tentative D call: TRBD1 (6 bases). CDR1 is MNHEY, CDR2 SVGAGI, per germline. The V end was cut by 0 bases, the J end by 2 bases, with 8 bases between. The CDR3 length is 15 residues. CDR3 residues: CASSYSSGAGNTIYF. The CDR3 DNA is TGTGCCAGCAGTTACTCGTCAGGGGCTGGAAACACCATATATTTT.

This chain uses TRBV9 with TRBJ1-1, with 8 bases fitting TRBD1. Germline V gene data show CDR1 as SGDLS and CDR2 as YYNGEE. This CDR3 spans 14 amino acids. Unmatched junction bases numbered 4, after V lost 0 bases and J lost 6 bases. The CDR3 DNA reads as TGTGCCAGCAGCGTAGCGACAGGGGTGCCTGAAGCTTTCTTT. It yields the protein CASSVATGVPEAFF. Supplemented by reference TRBV9 and TRBJ1-1, the full variable domain reads DSGVTQTPKHLITATGQRVTLRCSPRSGDLSVYWYQQSLDQGLQFLIQYYNGEERAKGNILERFSAQQFPDLHSELNLSSLELGDSALYFCASSVATGVPEAFFGQGTRLTVV.

V gene TRBV12-5 combines with J gene TRBJ1-5; the D gene is possibly TRBD1 (5 bases). The CDR3 spans 12 residues. Germline V CDR1 and CDR2: LGHNT, FRNRAP. Trimming pared 9 bases from V and 4 bases from J, leaving 10 bases between. The CDR3, as DNA: TGTGCTAGCGCTGACAGAAATCAGCCCCAGCATTTT. This codes for CASADRNQPQHF. The variable domain in full, with the rest retrieved from reference TRBV12-5 and TRBJ1-5, is DARVTQTPRHKVTEMGQEVTMRCQPILGHNTVFWYRQTMMQGLELLAYFRNRAPLDDSGMPKDRFSAEMPDATLATLKIQPSEPRDSAVYFCASADRNQPQHFGDGTRLSIL.

With regard to this clone: The sample has other DNA sequences that encode this CDR3 too. The rearrangement joins TRBV7-9 to TRBJ2-1; 7 bases match TRBD2. CDR3 length: 15 residues. After removal of 0 bases from V and 4 bases from J, the junction contained 3 bases not matched to a gene. Germline CDR1 reads SEHNR; CDR2 reads FQNEAQ (reference sequence). CDR3 DNA: TGTGCCAGCAGCTTAGCGCTAGCGGAGTACAATGAGCAGTTCTTC. Protein sequence: CASSLALAEYNEQFF. Combining the CDR3 with reference TRBV7-9 and TRBJ2-1 gives the whole variable domain DTGVSQNPRHKITKRGQNVTFRCDPISEHNRLYWYRQTLGQGPEFLTYFQNEAQLEKSRLLSDRFSAERPKGSFSTLEIQRTEQGDSAMYLCASSLALAEYNEQFFGPGTRLTVL.

The chain uses TRBV28 and TRBJ1-2; D gene uncertain. V lost 3 bases to trimming and J lost 4 bases, with 12 bases between them. Germline V gives CDR1 MDHEN, CDR2 SYDVKM. The length of the CDR3 is 14 residues. The CDR3: CASSFSGLAYGYTF. CDR3 DNA: TGTGCCAGCAGTTTCTCAGGTTTGGCCTATGGCTACACCTTC.

This chain joins TRBV19 and TRBJ1-5, with TRBD1 as a possible D gene (5 bases). The V gene's germline CDR1 is LNHDA and CDR2 SQIVND (reference sequence). The CDR3 length is 14 residues. V was cut by 2 bases and J by 1 base, with 6 bases left in between. CDR3: CASSIQGSNQPQHF. CDR3 bases: TGTGCCAGTAGTATACAGGGCAGCAATCAGCCCCAGCATTTT.

V gene TRBV27 combines with J gene TRBJ2-1, with TRBD1 matching over 7 bases. From germline, CDR1 is MNHEY and CDR2 SMNVEV (reference sequence). This CDR3 contains 17 residues. The V gene end was trimmed by 10 bases and the J gene end by 4 bases; junction bases not matched to a gene: 19. CDR3 protein: CATTPSAGTVIYNEQFF. The CDR3, as DNA: TGTGCCACCACCCCCTCGGCCGGGACAGTGATATACAATGAGCAGTTCTTC.

This clone occurred a few times. The rearrangement joins TRBV29-1 to TRBJ2-7; possibly TRBD1 or TRBD2 for D (5 bases each). Trimming removed 7 bases from V and 0 bases from J, with 10 bases in between. CDR3 length: 12 amino acids. Germline V gives CDR1 SQVTM, CDR2 ANQGSEA. CDR3: CSAGPSSYEQYF. In DNA form, the CDR3 reads TGCAGCGCGGGACCGAGCTCCTACGAGCAGTACTTC.

The chain is built from TRBV19 and TRBJ2-2; 11 bases line up with TRBD2. The germline CDR1 and CDR2 sequences are LNHDA and SQIVND (reference sequence). The CDR3 is 17 residues long. Trimming at V came to 5 bases and at J to 1 base, leaving 6 bases not matched to a gene. The CDR3: CASSSSGLAENTGELFF. Written as DNA, the CDR3 is TGTGCCAGTAGTTCTTCGGGACTAGCGGAGAACACCGGGGAGCTGTTTTTT.